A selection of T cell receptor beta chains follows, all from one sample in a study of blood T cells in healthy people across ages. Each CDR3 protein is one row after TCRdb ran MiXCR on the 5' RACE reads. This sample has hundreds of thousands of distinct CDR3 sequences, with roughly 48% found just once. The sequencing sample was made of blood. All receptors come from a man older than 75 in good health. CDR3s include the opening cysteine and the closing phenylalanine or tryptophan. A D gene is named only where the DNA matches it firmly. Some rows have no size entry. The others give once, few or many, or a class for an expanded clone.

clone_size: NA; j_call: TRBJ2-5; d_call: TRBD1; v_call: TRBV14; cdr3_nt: TGTGCCAGCAGCCAAGATATAAGGGACAGGGGAGAGACCCAGTACTTC; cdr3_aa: CASSQDIRDRGETQYF
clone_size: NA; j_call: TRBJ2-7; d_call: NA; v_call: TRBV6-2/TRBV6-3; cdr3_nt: TGTGCCAGCAAAAACGCAATCTCAGGGACCGAGCAGTACTTC; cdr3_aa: CASKNAISGTEQYF
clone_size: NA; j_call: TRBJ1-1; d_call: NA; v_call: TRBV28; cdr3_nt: TGTGCCAGCAGTACGCAGGGACTGAGGAACACTGAAGCTTTCTTT; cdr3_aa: CASSTQGLRNTEAFF
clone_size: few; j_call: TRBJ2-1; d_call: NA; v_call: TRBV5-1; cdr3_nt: TGCGCCAGCAGCCCGCGGACGGAATACAATGAGCAGTTCTTC; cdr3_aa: CASSPRTEYNEQFF
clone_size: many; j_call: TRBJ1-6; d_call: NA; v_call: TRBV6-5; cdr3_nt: TGTGCCAGCAGCAGGGACTTGGATTCACCCCTCCACTTT; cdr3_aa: CASSRDLDSPLHF
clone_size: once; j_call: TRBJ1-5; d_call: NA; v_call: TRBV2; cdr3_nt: TGTGCCAGCAGTGTTGGGGGCCGACAGCAGCCCCAGCATTTT; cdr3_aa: CASSVGGRQQPQHF
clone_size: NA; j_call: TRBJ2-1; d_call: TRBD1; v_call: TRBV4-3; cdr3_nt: TGCGCCAGCAGCCAGGTTAGGACAGGGGGCAATGAGCAGTTCTTC; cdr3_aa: CASSQVRTGGNEQFF
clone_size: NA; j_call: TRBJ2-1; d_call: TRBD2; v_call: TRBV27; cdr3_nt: TGTGCCAGCAGTTTAAATGGGCTAGCGGGGGGGCGTGAGCAGTTCTTC; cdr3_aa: CASSLNGLAGGREQFF
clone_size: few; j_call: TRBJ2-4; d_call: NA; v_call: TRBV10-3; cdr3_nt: TGTGCCATCAGCCTCCAAGGGGGAAACATTCAGTACTTC; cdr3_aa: CAISLQGGNIQYF
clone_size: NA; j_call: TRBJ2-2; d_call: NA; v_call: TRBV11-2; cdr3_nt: TGTGCCAGCAGTGTCTTAGCGGCCTCGAACACCGGGGAGCTGTTTTTT; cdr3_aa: CASSVLAASNTGELFF
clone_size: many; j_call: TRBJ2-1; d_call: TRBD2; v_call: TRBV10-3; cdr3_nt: TGTGCCATCAGTGGGACTAGCGGGGGGAGCTCCTACAATGAGCAGTTCTTC; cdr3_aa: CAISGTSGGSSYNEQFF
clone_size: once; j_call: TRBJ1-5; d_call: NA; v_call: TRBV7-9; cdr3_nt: TGTGCCAGCAGCTTAGGAGACGGGTTTAGCAATCAGCCCCAGCATTTT; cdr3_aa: CASSLGDGFSNQPQHF
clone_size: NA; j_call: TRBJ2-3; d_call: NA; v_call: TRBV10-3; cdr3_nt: TGTGCCATCAGTGCCCTCGGGCAGGAGACAGATACGCAGTATTTT; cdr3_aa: CAISALGQETDTQYF
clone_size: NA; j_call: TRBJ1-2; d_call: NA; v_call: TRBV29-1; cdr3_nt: TGCAGCGTTGAAGCAAAAAAGGGGAATGGCTACACCTTC; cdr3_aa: CSVEAKKGNGYTF
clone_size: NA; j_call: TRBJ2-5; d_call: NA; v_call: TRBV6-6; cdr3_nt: TGTGCCAGCAGTACCCCTCCCAGGGAGGCCCAGTACTTC; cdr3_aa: CASSTPPREAQYF
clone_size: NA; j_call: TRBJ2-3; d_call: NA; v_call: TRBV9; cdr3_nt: TGTGCCAGCAGCGTAGATGTAAGGCGCTCAGATACGCAGTATTTT; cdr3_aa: CASSVDVRRSDTQYF
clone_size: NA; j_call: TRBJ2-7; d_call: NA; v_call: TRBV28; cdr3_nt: TGTGCCAGCAGTCCTGCCCTGGACGGCTACGAGCAGTACTTC; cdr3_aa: CASSPALDGYEQYF
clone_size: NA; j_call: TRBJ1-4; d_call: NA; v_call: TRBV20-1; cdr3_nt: TGCAGTGCCCCTGACAGCCTTAATGAAAAACTGTTTTTT; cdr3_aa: CSAPDSLNEKLFF
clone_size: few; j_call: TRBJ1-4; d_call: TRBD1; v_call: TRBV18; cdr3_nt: TGTGCCAGCACAGACCCGGGACAGGAGAATGAAAAACTGTTTTTT; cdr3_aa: CASTDPGQENEKLFF
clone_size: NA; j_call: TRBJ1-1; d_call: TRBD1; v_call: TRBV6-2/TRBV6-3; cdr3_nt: TGTGCCAGCAGTTTGGCACGGACAGGAAAGAACACTGAAGCTTTCTTT; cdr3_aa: CASSLARTGKNTEAFF
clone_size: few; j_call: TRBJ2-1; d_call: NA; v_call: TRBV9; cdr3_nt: TGTGCCAGCAGCGTAGCTACAAGCCCCAAGCAGTTCTTC; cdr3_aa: CASSVATSPKQFF
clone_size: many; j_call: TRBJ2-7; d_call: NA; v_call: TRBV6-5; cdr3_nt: TGTGCCAGCAGTCCAGGGACGGGGTACGAGCAGTACTTC; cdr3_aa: CASSPGTGYEQYF
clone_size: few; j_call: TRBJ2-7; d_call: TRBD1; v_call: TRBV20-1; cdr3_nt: TGCAGTGCTATGAGACAGGGATTGGGCTACGAGCAGTACTTC; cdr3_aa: CSAMRQGLGYEQYF